These 10 T cell receptor beta chains originate from one sample sequenced in a study of blood T cell repertoires in COVID-19. Here immunoSEQ multiplex PCR was the method, and the copy in TCRdb shows in-frame clones only, minus some. Of about 260,000 clones in the sample, 86% were seen once. The specimen was peripheral blood. The receptors stem from a man aged 25 to 40 with active or convalescent COVID-19.

This chain links TRBV9 with TRBJ2-2; D uncertain. Germline lookup yields CDR1 SGDLS and CDR2 YYNGEE. V gave up 4 bases and J gave up 2 bases, with 9 bases separating them. This CDR3 contains 14 residues. CDR3: CASSPQRNTGELFF. The CDR3 DNA is TGTGCCAGCAGCCCCCAGCGAAACACCGGGGAGCTGTTTTTT.

The rearrangement links TRBV7-9 to TRBJ2-7; 8 bases line up with TRBD1. This CDR3 contains 15 residues. CDR1 SEHNR and CDR2 FQNEAQ come from the germline V gene (reference sequence). V lost 1 base to trimming and J lost 0 bases; unmatched junction nucleotides: 2. CDR3 coding DNA: TGTGCCAGCAGCTTAGGACAGGGGTCCTCCTACGAGCAGTACTTC. This codes for CASSLGQGSSYEQYF.

The chain links TRBV6-1 to TRBJ2-7, with 11 bases that match TRBD2. The V and J ends lost 0 bases and 4 bases, in that order; junction bases with no gene match: 5. Germline values: CDR1 MNHNS, CDR2 SASEGT. The CDR3 has 16 residues. The CDR3 bases are TGTGCCAGCAGTGAAGCGCCGGGACTAGCGGTTTACGAGCAGTACTTC. Translating it yields CASSEAPGLAVYEQYF.

The chain employs TRBV9 and TRBJ2-3, with TRBD2 matching over 7 bases. J lost 5 bases, V lost 0 bases, and 3 bases had no gene match. CDR1 and CDR2 from the germline V gene are SGDLS and YYNGEE. This CDR3 contains 14 residues. CDR3: CASSVEGRVDTQYF. CDR3 nucleotide sequence: TGTGCCAGCAGCGTAGAAGGGAGGGTAGATACGCAGTATTTT.

The chain carries TRBV3-1 (or the pseudogene TRBV3-2) and TRBJ1-5; 7 positions match TRBD1. The germline V gene has CDR1 LGHDT and CDR2 YNNKEL (reference sequence). CDR3 length equals 17 residues. The J segment lost 7 bases and the V segment lost 1 base, leaving 13 bases of the junction unmatched. The CDR3, as DNA: TGTGCCAGCAGCCAAGGAAGCGACAGGGTGCGTTACCAGCCCCAGCATTTT. Translating gives CASSQGSDRVRYQPQHF.

The chain recombines TRBV19 with TRBJ1-5, with D maybe TRBD1 (6 bases). V was shortened by 7 bases and J by 4 bases, with 11 bases between the two germline ends. Per germline, CDR1 LNHDA and CDR2 SQIVND (reference sequence). This CDR3 has 13 residues. CDR3 amino acids: CASTRTDNQPQHF. The DNA for the CDR3 is TGTGCCAGTACCCGGACAGATAATCAGCCCCAGCATTTT.

With regard to this clone: A read error may account for a junction end that differs from germline. The chain links TRBV12-3 or TRBV12-4 to TRBJ1-2, with 7 bases lining up with TRBD1. The CDR3 consists of 12 residues. DNA for the CDR3: TGTGCCAGCAGTGAAGGGGGCGCCGGAAGGGCCTTC. Its protein product is CASSEGGAGRAF.

This clone was seen only once. The chain links TRBV6-2 or TRBV6-3 to TRBJ2-5; D is uncertain. Germline-derived CDR1 and CDR2 are MNHEY and SVGEGT. V lost 6 bases to trimming and J lost 2 bases, with 7 bases between them. The CDR3 contains 12 residues. This chain's CDR3 is CASSLQQETQYF. The CDR3, as DNA: TGTGCCAGCAGCCTCCAACAAGAGACCCAGTACTTC.

This chain connects TRBV6-6 to TRBJ2-3; a weak D match, TRBD2 (6 bases). This CDR3 contains 15 residues. Trimming stripped 5 bases from V and 1 base from J, with 13 bases between. The germline CDR1 and CDR2 sequences are MNHNY and SVGAGI (reference sequence). CDR3 DNA sequence: TGTGCCAGCAGTCCCGCGGGACGGGGCACAGATACGCAGTATTTT. Translating gives CASSPAGRGTDTQYF.

This chain links TRBV4-1 with TRBJ1-5, with D unresolved. The germline V gene encodes CDR1 MGHRA and CDR2 YSYEKL. There are 13 residues in the CDR3. V was pared by 2 bases and J by 2 bases, with 4 bases between. The CDR3 DNA reads TGCGCCAGCAGCCAACTTGGCAATCAGCCCCAGCATTTT. Translated, it gives CASSQLGNQPQHF.